This TCR beta chain derives from a study of T cell repertoires in cytomegalovirus infection. The CDR3 covers 15 residues. The germline V and J ends were trimmed by 7 bases and 5 bases, with 17 bases remaining between them. Germline CDR1 reads MNHEY; CDR2 reads SMNVEV (reference sequence). In this sample, this clonotype turned up a few times. Its antigen is undetermined. TCRdb ran MiXCR on the reads and lists one entry per CDR3 protein. The data contain some 800,000 distinct CDR3 sequences, 29% of them singletons. This chain uses TRBV27 with TRBJ2-2; TRBD1 or TRBD2 may be the D gene (6 bases each). The receptor was isolated from a human donor in good health (CMV status not recorded). Some clones in this sample may be carry-over from other donors' samples. The sequencing here drew on cultured CD8+ T cells from PBMCs, taken from culture after CMV antigen stimulation. The CDR3: CASTPGGLVTGELFF. CDR3 DNA: TGTGCCAGCACCCCTGGGGGGCTGGTGACCGGGGAGCTGTTTTTT.